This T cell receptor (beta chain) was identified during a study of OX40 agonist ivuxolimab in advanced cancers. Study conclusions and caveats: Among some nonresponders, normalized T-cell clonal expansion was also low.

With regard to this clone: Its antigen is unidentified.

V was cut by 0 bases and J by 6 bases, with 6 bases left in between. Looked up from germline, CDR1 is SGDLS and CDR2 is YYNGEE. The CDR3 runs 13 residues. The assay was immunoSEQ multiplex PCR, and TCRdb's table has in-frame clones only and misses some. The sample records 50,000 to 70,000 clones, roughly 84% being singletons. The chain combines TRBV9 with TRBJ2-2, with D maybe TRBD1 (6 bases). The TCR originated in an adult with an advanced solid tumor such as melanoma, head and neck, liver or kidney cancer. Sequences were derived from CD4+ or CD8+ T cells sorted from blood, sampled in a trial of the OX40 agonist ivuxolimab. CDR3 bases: TGTGCCAGCAGCGTAGGGGGGCCCGGGGAGCTGTTTTTT. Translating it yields CASSVGGPGELFF.